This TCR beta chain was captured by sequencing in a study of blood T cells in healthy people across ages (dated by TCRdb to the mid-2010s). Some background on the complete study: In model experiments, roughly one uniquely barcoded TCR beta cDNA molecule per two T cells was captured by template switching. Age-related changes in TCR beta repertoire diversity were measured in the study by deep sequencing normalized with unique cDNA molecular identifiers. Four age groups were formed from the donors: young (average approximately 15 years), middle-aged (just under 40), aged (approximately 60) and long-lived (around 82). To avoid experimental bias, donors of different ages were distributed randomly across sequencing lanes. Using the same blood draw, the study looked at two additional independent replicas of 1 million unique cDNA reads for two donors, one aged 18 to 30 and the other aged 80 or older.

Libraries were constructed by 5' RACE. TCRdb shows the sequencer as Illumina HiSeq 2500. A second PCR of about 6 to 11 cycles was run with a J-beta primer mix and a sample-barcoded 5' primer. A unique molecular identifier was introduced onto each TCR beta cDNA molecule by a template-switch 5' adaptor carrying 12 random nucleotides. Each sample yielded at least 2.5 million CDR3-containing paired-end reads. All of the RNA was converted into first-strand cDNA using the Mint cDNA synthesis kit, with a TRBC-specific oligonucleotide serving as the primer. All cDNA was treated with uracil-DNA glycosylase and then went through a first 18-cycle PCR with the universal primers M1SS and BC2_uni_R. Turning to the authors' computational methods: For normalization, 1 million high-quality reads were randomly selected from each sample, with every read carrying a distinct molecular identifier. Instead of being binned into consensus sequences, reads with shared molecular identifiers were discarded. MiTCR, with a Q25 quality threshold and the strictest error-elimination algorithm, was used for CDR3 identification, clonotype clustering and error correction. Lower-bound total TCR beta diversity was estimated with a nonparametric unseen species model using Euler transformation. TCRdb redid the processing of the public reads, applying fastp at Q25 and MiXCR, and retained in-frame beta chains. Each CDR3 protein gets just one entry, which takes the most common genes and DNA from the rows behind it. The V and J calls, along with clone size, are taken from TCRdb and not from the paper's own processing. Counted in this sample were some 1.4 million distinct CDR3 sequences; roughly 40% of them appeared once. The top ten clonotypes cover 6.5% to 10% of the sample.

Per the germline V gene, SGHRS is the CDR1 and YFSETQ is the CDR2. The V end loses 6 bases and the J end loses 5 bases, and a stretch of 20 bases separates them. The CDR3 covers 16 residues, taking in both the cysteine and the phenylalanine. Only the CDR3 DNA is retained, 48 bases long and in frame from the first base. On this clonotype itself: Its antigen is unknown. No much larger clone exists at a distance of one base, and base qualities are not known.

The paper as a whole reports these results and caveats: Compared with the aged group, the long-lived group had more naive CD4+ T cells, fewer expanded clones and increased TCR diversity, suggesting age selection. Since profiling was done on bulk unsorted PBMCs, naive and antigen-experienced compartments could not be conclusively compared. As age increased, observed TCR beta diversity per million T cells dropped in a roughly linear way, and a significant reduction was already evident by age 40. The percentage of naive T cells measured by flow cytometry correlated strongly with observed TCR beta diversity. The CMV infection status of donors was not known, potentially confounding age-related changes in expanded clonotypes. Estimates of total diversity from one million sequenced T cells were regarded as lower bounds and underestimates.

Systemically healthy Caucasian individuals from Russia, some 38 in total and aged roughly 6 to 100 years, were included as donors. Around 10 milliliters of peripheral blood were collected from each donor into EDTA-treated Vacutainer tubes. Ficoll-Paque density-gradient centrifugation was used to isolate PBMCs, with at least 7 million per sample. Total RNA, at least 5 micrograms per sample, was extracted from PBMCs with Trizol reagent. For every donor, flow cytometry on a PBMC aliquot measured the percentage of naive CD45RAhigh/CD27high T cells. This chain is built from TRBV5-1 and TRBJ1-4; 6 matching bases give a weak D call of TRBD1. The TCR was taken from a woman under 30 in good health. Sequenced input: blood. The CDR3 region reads CASNSGHMIGNEKLFF. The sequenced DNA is TGCGCCAGCAACTCGGGACACATGATCGGCAATGAAAAACTGTTTTTT.